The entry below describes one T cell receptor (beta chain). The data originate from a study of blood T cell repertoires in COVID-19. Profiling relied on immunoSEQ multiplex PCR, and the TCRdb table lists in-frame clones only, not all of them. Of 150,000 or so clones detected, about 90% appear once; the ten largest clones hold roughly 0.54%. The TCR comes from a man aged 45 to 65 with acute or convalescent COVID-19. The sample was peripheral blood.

For the CDR3, the DNA is TGTGCCAGTAGTATGGGGCCGGGCACCGGGGAGCTGTTTTTT. Amino acids: CASSMGPGTGELFF. The chain uses TRBV19 and TRBJ2-2; D might be TRBD1 (5 bases). Trimming removed 3 bases from V and 4 bases from J, with 9 bases in between. CDR1 LNHDA and CDR2 SQIVND come from the germline V gene (reference sequence). This CDR3 has 14 residues.